These 20 T cell receptor beta chains were sequenced from one sample in a study of blood T cells in healthy people across ages. PCR was performed a second time for roughly 7 to 12 cycles using a sample-barcoded 5' primer and a J-beta primer mix. Using its own MiXCR run on the 5' RACE reads, TCRdb lists one record per CDR3 protein. The table lists 950,000 to 1,200,000 distinct CDR3 sequences, 35% to 40% of them singletons. The sequencing input was blood. Source of these receptors: a man aged 18 to 30 in good health.

There are a few counts of this clonotype. J is TRBJ1-2 and V is TRBV9, with 7 bases identical to TRBD1. This CDR3 comprises 14 residues. J was trimmed by 7 bases and V by 4 bases; bases with no gene match: 10. Looked up from germline, CDR1 is SGDLS and CDR2 is YYNGEE. The CDR3 spells CASSPQPGDSGYTF. CDR3 bases: TGTGCCAGCAGCCCTCAGCCCGGGGACAGTGGCTACACCTTC.

The CDR3 spells CSANQGQGYNEQFF. Here the CDR3 DNA reads TGCAGTGCGAACCAGGGACAGGGCTACAATGAGCAGTTCTTC. V and J are TRBV20-1 and TRBJ2-1; TRBD1 matches at 9 bases. Germline V CDR1 and CDR2: DFQATT, SNEGSKA (reference sequence). The CDR3 length is 14 residues. Trimming removed 6 bases from V and 3 bases from J; junction bases left unmatched: 6.

The chain recombines TRBV7-9 with TRBJ2-3; D might be TRBD2 (6 bases). V was trimmed by 11 bases and J by 0 bases, leaving 6 bases between them. This CDR3 has 11 amino acids. Germline values: CDR1 SEHNR, CDR2 FQNEAQ (reference sequence). Written as DNA, the CDR3 is TGTGCCGGGACTAGCACAGATACGCAGTATTTT. This codes for CAGTSTDTQYF.

The rearrangement joins TRBV7-2 to TRBJ2-5; the D is unclear. Trimming removed 1 base from V and 0 bases from J, with 6 bases in between. Germline loops: CDR1 SGHTA, CDR2 FQGNSA. CDR3 length: 14 amino acids. The CDR3 DNA reads as TGTGCCAGCAGCTTAGAGGCAAACCAAGAGACCCAGTACTTC. This gives the protein CASSLEANQETQYF.

This sequence joins TRBV5-1 and TRBJ1-4; D uncertain. V lost 5 bases, J lost 8 bases, and 13 bases lay in between. There are 13 residues in the CDR3. Germline CDR1 SGHRS, CDR2 YFSETQ. The CDR3 nucleotides read TGCGCCAGCAGGAGTGAACCGGACGAAAAACTGTTTTTT. As protein: CASRSEPDEKLFF.

The chain carries TRBV12-3 or TRBV12-4 and TRBJ1-3; possible D gene TRBD1, 5 bases. CDR3 length: 12 amino acids. Trimming pared 9 bases from V and 8 bases from J, leaving 14 bases between. The CDR3 DNA reads as TGTGCCAGTCTCCTGGGGGAGGACACCATATATTTT. This translates into CASLLGEDTIYF.

This clonotype appeared a few times. The genes are TRBV9 and TRBJ1-2; TRBD1 agrees at 7 bases. The germline CDR1 and CDR2 sequences are SGDLS and YYNGEE. The J segment lost 3 bases and the V segment lost 6 bases, leaving 8 bases of the junction unmatched. This CDR3 has 14 residues. The CDR3 spells CASTLTGEDYGYTF. CDR3 DNA: TGTGCCAGCACCCTCACAGGGGAGGACTATGGCTACACCTTC.

This clonotype was picked up a small number of times. The chain recombines TRBV12-3 or TRBV12-4 with TRBJ2-3; 7 nucleotides line up with TRBD1. Trimming cost V 7 bases and J 2 bases; bases outside gene matches: 3. This CDR3 has 13 amino acids. The chain's CDR3 is CASNRGTTDTQYF. The CDR3 DNA reads TGTGCCAGCAACAGGGGTACCACAGATACGCAGTATTTT.

The chain uses TRBV7-9 and TRBJ1-2; 7 bases match TRBD1. Germline CDR1 is SEHNR and CDR2 is FQNEAQ (reference sequence). This CDR3 has 15 amino acids. The V and J ends lost 5 bases and 6 bases, in that order; junction bases with no gene match: 12. CDR3 amino acids: CASSPGQALTNGYTF. The CDR3 DNA reads as TGTGCCAGCAGCCCTGGACAGGCGCTAACCAATGGCTACACCTTC.

This chain connects TRBV29-1 to TRBJ2-7; D unresolved. Per the germline V gene, CDR1 is SQVTM and CDR2 is ANQGSEA. Trimming stripped 6 bases from V and 0 bases from J, with 9 bases between. This CDR3 region has 12 residues. DNA for the CDR3: TGCAGCGTGCTAGACAACTCCTACGAGCAGTACTTC. Its protein is CSVLDNSYEQYF.

With respect to this clonotype: Since the CDR3 does not end with the conserved phenylalanine or tryptophan, this likely comes from a read error. The genes are TRBV6-2 or TRBV6-3 and TRBJ1-5; D is unresolved. Trimming took off 6 bases at V and 3 bases at J, with 9 bases between the two ends. CDR3 length equals 13 residues. Looked up from germline, CDR1 is MNHEY and CDR2 is SVGEGT. The DNA for the CDR3 is TGTGCCAGCAGGTGTCGAGACAATCAGCCCCAGCATTGT. This encodes CASRCRDNQPQHC.

V and J are TRBV7-6 and TRBJ2-1; the D gene is possibly TRBD1 (5 bases). V was trimmed by 0 bases and J by 2 bases, leaving 8 bases between them. This CDR3 has 15 amino acids. Germline V gene data show CDR1 as SGHVS and CDR2 as FNYEAQ. The CDR3 DNA is TGTGCCAGCAGCTTAGCGGACAATCCCTACAATGAGCAGTTCTTC. Translation gives CASSLADNPYNEQFF.

The chain couples TRBV28 to TRBJ1-1; no firm D call. Trimming shortened V by 3 bases and J by 1 base, and 9 bases separated the two germline ends. The CDR3 consists of 14 residues. Germline V gene sequence: CDR1 MDHEN, CDR2 SYDVKM. In DNA, the CDR3 is TGTGCCAGCAGTTTCGCCGGACGGAACACTGAAGCTTTCTTT. Translating gives CASSFAGRNTEAFF.

The chain carries TRBV20-1 and TRBJ2-5; either TRBD1 or TRBD2 may fit D (5 bases each). This CDR3 is built from 15 residues. Germline values: CDR1 DFQATT, CDR2 SNEGSKA (reference sequence). With 6 bases removed from V and 11 bases from J, the gap between germline ends came to 28 bases. Here the CDR3 reads CSAMHRRGLYNEQYF. The DNA of the CDR3 is TGCAGTGCCATGCATCGACGGGGCCTCTACAATGAGCAGTACTTC.

The V and J genes are TRBV12-3 or TRBV12-4 and TRBJ1-4; D is uncertain. The V gene lost 3 bases and the J gene lost 16 bases, with 33 bases spanning the gap. CDR3 length: 18 amino acids. The CDR3 DNA is TGTGCCAGCAGTTTTGCCCCGGAGCACCTTCCACCCGGGCCCTCAAAGTTTTTT. Protein product: CASSFAPEHLPPGPSKFF.

V usage is TRBV27 and J usage is TRBJ2-3; D gene ambiguous. The germline CDR1 and CDR2 sequences are MNHEY and SMNVEV (reference sequence). The CDR3 sequence is 11 residues long. V lost 8 bases to trimming and J lost 6 bases, with 9 bases between them. CDR3 coding DNA: TGTGCCAGCGGCCTGCCGGATACGCAGTATTTT. It codes for CASGLPDTQYF.

V usage is TRBV7-9 and J usage is TRBJ2-7; 10 nucleotides match TRBD1. This CDR3 has 14 amino acids. CDR1 and CDR2 from the germline V gene are SEHNR and FQNEAQ (reference sequence). V was clipped by 5 bases and J by 6 bases; unmatched bases: 7. The CDR3 here is CASSRGQGGSEQYF. In DNA, the CDR3 is TGTGCCAGCAGCCGAGGACAGGGGGGGTCCGAGCAGTACTTC.

The chain is built from TRBV28 and TRBJ2-3; possible D gene TRBD1, 6 bases. The V gene lost 6 bases and the J gene lost 1 base, with 17 bases spanning the gap. Germline V gene data show CDR1 as MDHEN and CDR2 as SYDVKM. The CDR3 loop spans 16 amino acids. CDR3 sequence: CASSPGAGARTDTQYF. CDR3 sequence (DNA): TGTGCCAGCAGCCCCGGAGCAGGGGCCCGCACAGATACGCAGTATTTT.

The V gene is TRBV24-1, the J gene TRBJ2-3; 8 bases are shared with TRBD2. There are 14 residues in the CDR3. Germline V gene data show CDR1 as KGHDR and CDR2 as SFDVKD. The junction had 6 bases not matched to a gene; V was cut back by 5 bases and J by 6 bases. CDR3 sequence reads: CATSGRGGSDTQYF. The CDR3 DNA reads as TGTGCCACCAGTGGTCGGGGGGGGTCCGATACGCAGTATTTT.

This clonotype has only a few counts. The chain joins TRBV6-6 to TRBJ2-5; 14 bases line up with TRBD2. Looked up from germline, CDR1 is MNHNY and CDR2 is SVGAGI (reference sequence). The CDR3 length is 15 residues. J lost 3 bases, V lost 7 bases, and 4 bases had no gene match. For the CDR3, the DNA is TGTGCCAGCAACAGACTAGCGGGGGGGAAAGAGACCCAGTACTTC. Protein: CASNRLAGGKETQYF.